This is a list of T cell receptor beta chains from one sample in a study of blood T cell repertoires in COVID-19. The protocol was immunoSEQ multiplex PCR, while the TCRdb copy is restricted to in-frame clones and leaves out a portion. Of roughly 270,000 clones detected, approximately 78% appear once; the ten largest clones hold about 5%. What was sequenced was PBMCs or T cells enriched from blood (not recorded which). These receptors all stem from a middle-aged man who had been exposed to COVID-19. Both conserved end residues are trimmed from each CDR3.

cdr3_aa	j_call	v_call
ASMGWGTEFTYEQY	TRBJ2-7	TRBV5-6
ASSQDNRIFYGYT	TRBJ1-2	TRBV3-1/TRBV3-2
ASSPGQMIDEQF	TRBJ2-1	TRBV10-1
ASSLQLSGNTIY	TRBJ1-3	TRBV11-3
ATAGGRSGNTIY	TRBJ1-3	TRBV2
ATSQKVRVYSNQPQH	TRBJ1-5	TRBV15
ATSGGGGGDTGELF	TRBJ2-2	TRBV24-1
ASSGFTGGQDTEAF	TRBJ1-1	TRBV3-1/TRBV3-2
ASSHQGGGAQPQH	TRBJ1-5	TRBV6-5
ASSTGGGTEAF	TRBJ1-1	TRBV18
SASWLTSGEY	TRBJ2-7	TRBV20-1
ASSQEGAGELF	TRBJ2-2	TRBV3-1/TRBV3-2
AIGGSRTEAF	TRBJ1-1	TRBV10-3
ASSFSAGTMNTEAF	TRBJ1-1	TRBV7-2
ASSRQGVGYT	TRBJ1-2	TRBV14
ASSFSQYGELF	TRBJ2-2	TRBV7-3
ASSISFRGQGTDTQY	TRBJ2-3	TRBV19
ASSLADSEQF	TRBJ2-1	TRBV5-1
ASSPRDLKETQY	TRBJ2-5	TRBV5-6
ASSSQGAMNTEAF	TRBJ1-1	TRBV7-2
ASSSPARGNYGYT	TRBJ1-2	TRBV11-2
ASSSRTGAVGNTIY	TRBJ1-3	TRBV13
ASSVASQSNTGELF	TRBJ2-2	TRBV9
ATSFRDRNSPLH	TRBJ1-6	TRBV15
SASPPGAKNIQY	TRBJ2-4	TRBV20-1
ASSPLGQYHLNTEAF	TRBJ1-1	TRBV3-1/TRBV3-2
ASTSGGLEQY	TRBJ2-7	TRBV19
ASSPQGDTQY	TRBJ2-3	TRBV7-3
ASSPSGTGAYEQY	TRBJ2-7	TRBV7-3
ASSSASGQVPPGYGYT	TRBJ1-2	TRBV27
ASRGQPSSGNTIY	TRBJ1-3	TRBV6-5
ASSGEDTQY	TRBJ2-3	TRBV9
ASSESLGQGILETQY	TRBJ2-5	TRBV10-1
ASRLTGGAGELF	TRBJ2-2	TRBV19
AWSGLGDLGEQF	TRBJ2-1	TRBV30
ASSLDPSGVYGYT	TRBJ1-2	TRBV5-5
ASTREAGNIQY	TRBJ2-4	TRBV19
ASSLSWEYEQY	TRBJ2-7	TRBV12-3/TRBV12-4
ASSLPQGGTYEQY	TRBJ2-7	TRBV7-3
ASSLGLGGIQETQY	TRBJ2-5	TRBV7-6
ASSLGGIPSTDNEQF	TRBJ2-1	TRBV5-1
AISAPQGRALKY	TRBJ2-7	TRBV10-3
ASSLRDTDNSPLH	TRBJ1-6	TRBV11-3
ASAPGSGGGYT	TRBJ1-2	TRBV25-1
ASSSSGTNTDTQY	TRBJ2-3	TRBV19
ASSPTRQGGFGTEAF	TRBJ1-1	TRBV18
ASREQGSGTEAF	TRBJ1-1	TRBV5-6
SVEQTYEQY	TRBJ2-7	TRBV29-1
ASSPPTVRGYT	TRBJ1-2	TRBV7-9
ASSSGTEQY	TRBJ2-7	TRBV27
ASSLRGLTGYEQY	TRBJ2-7	TRBV27
ASAPWTGGEKLF	TRBJ1-4	TRBV19
ASSQDGPGGEAF	TRBJ1-1	TRBV3-1/TRBV3-2
SGLGSYGYT	TRBJ1-2	TRBV29-1